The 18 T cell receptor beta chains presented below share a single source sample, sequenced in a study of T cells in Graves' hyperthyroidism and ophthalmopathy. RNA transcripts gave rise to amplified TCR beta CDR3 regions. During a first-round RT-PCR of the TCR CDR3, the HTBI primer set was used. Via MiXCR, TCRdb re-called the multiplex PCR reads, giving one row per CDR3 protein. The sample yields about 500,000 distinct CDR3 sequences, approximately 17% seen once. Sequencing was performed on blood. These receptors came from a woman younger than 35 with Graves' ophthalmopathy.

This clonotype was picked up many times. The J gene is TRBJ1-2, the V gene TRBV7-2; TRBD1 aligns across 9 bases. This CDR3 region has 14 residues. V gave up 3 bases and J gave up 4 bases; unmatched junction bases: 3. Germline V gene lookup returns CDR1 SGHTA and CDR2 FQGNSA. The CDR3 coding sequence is TGTGCCAGCAGCTTGACAGGGGGGGCCTATGGCTACACCTTC. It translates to CASSLTGGAYGYTF. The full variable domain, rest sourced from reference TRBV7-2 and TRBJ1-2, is GAGVSQSPSNKVTEKGKDVELRCDPISGHTALYWYRQSLGQGLEFLIYFQGNSAPDKSGLPSDRFSAERTGGSVSTLTIQRTQQEDSAVYLCASSLTGGAYGYTFGSGTRLTVV.

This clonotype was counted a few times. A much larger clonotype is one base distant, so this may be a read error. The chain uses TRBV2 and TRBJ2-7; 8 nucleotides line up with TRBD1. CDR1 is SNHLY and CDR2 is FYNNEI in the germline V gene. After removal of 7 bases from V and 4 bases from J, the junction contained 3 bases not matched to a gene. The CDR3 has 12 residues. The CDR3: CASTGDRYEQYF. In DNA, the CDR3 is TGTGCCAGCACTGGGGACAGGTACGAGCAGTACTTC.

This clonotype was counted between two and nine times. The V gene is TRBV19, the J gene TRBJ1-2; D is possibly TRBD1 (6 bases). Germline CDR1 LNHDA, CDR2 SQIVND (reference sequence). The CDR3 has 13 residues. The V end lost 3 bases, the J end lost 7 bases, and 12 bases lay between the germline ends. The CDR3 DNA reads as TGTGCCAGTAGTATCGGAGGGGGAGGTGGCTACACCTTC. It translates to CASSIGGGGGYTF. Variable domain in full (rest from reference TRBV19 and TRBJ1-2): DGGITQSPKYLFRKEGQNVTLSCEQNLNHDAMYWYRQDPGQGLRLIYYSQIVNDFQKGDIAEGYSVSREKKESFPLTVTSAQKNPTAFYLCASSIGGGGGYTFGSGTRLTVV.

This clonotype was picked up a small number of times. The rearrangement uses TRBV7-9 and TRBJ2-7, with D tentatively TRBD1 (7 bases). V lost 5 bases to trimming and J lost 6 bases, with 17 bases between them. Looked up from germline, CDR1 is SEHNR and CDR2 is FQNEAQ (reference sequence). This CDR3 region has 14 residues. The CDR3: CASSAPTGRLEQYF. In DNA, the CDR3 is TGTGCCAGCAGCGCCCCGACAGGGAGGCTCGAGCAGTACTTC.

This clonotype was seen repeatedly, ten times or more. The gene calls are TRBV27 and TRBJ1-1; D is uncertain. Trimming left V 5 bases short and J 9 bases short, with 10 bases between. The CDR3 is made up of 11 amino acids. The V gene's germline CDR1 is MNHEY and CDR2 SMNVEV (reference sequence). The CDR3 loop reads CASSNLGKAFF. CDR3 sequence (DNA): TGTGCCAGCAGTAATCTCGGAAAAGCTTTCTTT.

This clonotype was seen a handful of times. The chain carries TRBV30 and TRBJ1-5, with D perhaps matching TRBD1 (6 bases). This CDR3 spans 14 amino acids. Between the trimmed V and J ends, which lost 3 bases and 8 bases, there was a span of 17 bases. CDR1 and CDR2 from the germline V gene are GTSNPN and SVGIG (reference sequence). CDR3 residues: CAWSHEGGREPQHF. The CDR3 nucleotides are TGTGCCTGGAGCCACGAGGGGGGGAGAGAGCCCCAGCATTTT.

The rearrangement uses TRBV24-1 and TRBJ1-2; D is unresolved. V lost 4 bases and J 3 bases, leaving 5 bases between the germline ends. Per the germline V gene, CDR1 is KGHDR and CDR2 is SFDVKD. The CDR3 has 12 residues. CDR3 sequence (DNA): TGTGCCACCAGTGACGGGGACTATGGCTACACCTTC. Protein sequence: CATSDGDYGYTF.

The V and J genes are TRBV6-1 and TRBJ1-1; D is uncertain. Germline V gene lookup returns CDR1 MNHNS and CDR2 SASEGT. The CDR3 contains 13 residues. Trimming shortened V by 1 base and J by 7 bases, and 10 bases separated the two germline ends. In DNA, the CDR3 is TGTGCCAGCAGTGAAGAGCGGAGCAGTGAAGCTTTCTTT. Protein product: CASSEERSSEAFF.

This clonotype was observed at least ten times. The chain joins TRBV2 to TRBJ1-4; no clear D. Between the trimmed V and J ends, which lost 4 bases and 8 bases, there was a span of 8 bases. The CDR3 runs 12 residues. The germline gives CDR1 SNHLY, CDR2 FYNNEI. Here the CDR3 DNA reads TGTGCCAGCAGTGGAATGGGGGAAAAACTGTTTTTT. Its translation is CASSGMGEKLFF.

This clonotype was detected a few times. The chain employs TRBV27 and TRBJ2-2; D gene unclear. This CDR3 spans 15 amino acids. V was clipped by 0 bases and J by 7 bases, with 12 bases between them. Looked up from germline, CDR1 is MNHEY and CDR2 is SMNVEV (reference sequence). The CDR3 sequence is CASSLSAQLNGELFF. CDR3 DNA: TGTGCCAGCAGTTTATCGGCACAGTTGAACGGGGAGCTGTTTTTT.

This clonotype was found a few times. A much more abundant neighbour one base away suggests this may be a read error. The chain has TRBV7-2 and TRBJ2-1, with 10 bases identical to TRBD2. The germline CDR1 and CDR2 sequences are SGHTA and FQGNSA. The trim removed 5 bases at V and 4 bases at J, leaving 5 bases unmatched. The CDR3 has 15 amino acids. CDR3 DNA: TGTGCCAGCAGCGCCGGGACTAGCGAATACAATGAGCAGTTCTTC. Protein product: CASSAGTSEYNEQFF.

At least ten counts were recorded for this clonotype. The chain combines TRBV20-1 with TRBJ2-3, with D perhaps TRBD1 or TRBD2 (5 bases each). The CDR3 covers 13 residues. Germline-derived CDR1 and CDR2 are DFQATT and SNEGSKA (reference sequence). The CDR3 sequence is CSPRGASTDTQYF. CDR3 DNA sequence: TGCAGCCCAAGAGGGGCGAGCACAGATACGCAGTATTTT.

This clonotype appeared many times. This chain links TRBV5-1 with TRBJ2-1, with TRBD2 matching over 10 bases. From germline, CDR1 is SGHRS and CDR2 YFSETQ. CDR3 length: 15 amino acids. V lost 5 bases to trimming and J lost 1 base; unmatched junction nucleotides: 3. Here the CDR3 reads CASRASGGSYNEQFF. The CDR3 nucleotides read TGCGCCAGCAGGGCTAGCGGGGGTTCCTACAATGAGCAGTTCTTC.

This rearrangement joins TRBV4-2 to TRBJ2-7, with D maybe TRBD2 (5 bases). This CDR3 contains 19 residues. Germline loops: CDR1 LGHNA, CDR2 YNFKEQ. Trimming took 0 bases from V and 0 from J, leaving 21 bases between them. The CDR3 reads CASSQEILGSQGLSYEQYF. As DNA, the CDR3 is TGTGCCAGCAGCCAAGAAATTCTGGGGTCCCAAGGACTCTCCTACGAGCAGTACTTC.

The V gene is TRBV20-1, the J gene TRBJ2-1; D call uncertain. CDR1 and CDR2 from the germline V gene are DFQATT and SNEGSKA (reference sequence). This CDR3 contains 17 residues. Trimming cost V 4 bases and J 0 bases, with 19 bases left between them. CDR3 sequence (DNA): TGCAGTGCTAACTCTCCGGACCTTGTGAGCTCCTACAATGAGCAGTTCTTC. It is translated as CSANSPDLVSSYNEQFF.

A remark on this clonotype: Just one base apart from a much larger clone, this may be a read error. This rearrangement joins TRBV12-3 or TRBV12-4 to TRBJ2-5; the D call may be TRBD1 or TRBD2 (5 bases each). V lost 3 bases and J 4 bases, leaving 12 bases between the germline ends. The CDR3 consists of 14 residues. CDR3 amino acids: CASSFEGNVETQYF. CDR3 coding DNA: TGTGCCAGCAGTTTTGAGGGGAATGTAGAGACCCAGTACTTC.

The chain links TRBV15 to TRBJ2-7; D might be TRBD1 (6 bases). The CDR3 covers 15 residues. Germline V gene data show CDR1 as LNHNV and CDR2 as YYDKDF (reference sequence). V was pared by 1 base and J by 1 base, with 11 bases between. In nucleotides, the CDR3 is TGTGCCACCAGCAGAGTACAGGGACGGTCCTACGAGCAGTACTTC. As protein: CATSRVQGRSYEQYF.

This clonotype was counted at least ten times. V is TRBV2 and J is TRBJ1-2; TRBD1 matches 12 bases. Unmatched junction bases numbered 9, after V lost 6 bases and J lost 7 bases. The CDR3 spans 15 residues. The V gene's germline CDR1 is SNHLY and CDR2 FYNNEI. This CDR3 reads CASRRGTGGAGGYTF. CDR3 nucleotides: TGTGCCAGCAGGCGAGGGACAGGGGGCGCGGGTGGCTACACCTTC.